A single sample gave rise to the 10 T cell receptor beta chains below, sequenced in a study of blood T cell repertoires in COVID-19. Repertoires were generated with immunoSEQ multiplex PCR, while TCRdb's copy carries only in-frame clones and drops some. The sample includes 100,000 or so clones, 86% of them seen just once. The specimen was peripheral blood. All receptors derive from a woman aged 55-70 years in a cohort sampled during active or convalescent COVID-19.

This chain uses TRBV10-3 with TRBJ2-5, with 15 bases lining up with TRBD2. The CDR3 has 22 amino acids. V gave up 8 bases and J gave up 4 bases; unmatched junction bases: 26. CDR1 is ENHRY, CDR2 SYGVKD, per germline. Written as DNA, the CDR3 is TGTGCCATCGAATCGGCCTACCCCCTCGGACTAGCGGGAGGGCCAGGAGGAGAGACCCAGTACTTC. Protein sequence: CAIESAYPLGLAGGPGGETQYF.

CDR3 DNA sequence: TGTGCCAGCAGTTACTCGGGACAGGGCTTCTACGAGCAGTACTTC. It encodes CASSYSGQGFYEQYF. The chain joins TRBV6-5 to TRBJ2-7; 9 nucleotides agree with TRBD1. Unmatched junction bases numbered 3, after V lost 0 bases and J lost 3 bases. Germline CDR1 MNHEY, CDR2 SVGAGI. CDR3 size: 15 residues.

The chain is built from TRBV24-1 and TRBJ2-1, with D perhaps TRBD2 (6 bases). CDR1 is KGHDR, CDR2 SFDVKD, per germline. CDR3 length: 16 amino acids. Trimming cost V 7 bases and J 1 base, with 16 bases left between them. The DNA of the CDR3 is TGTGCCACCAGCCCGGCTGCGGGGTGGTCCTACAATGAGCAGTTCTTC. It is translated as CATSPAAGWSYNEQFF.

The chain carries TRBV14 and TRBJ1-1, with 8 bases identical to TRBD1. The germline V gene encodes CDR1 SGHDN and CDR2 FVKESK. The CDR3 is made up of 16 amino acids. V shed 1 base, J shed 5 bases, and the junction held 9 bases outside the gene matches. The CDR3 spells CASSQGYRGWETEAFF. As DNA, the CDR3 is TGTGCCAGCAGCCAAGGGTACAGGGGGTGGGAGACTGAAGCTTTCTTT.

The V gene is TRBV9, the J gene TRBJ2-4, with TRBD2 matching 7 bases. Trimming cost V 3 bases and J 7 bases; bases outside gene matches: 10. This CDR3 region has 15 residues. Looked up from germline, CDR1 is SGDLS and CDR2 is YYNGEE. The CDR3 DNA reads as TGTGCCAGCAGCGCCTTTCCTACCGGGGGGAACATTCAGTACTTC. This gives the protein CASSAFPTGGNIQYF.

The chain has TRBV29-1 and TRBJ2-2; perhaps TRBD1 as D (5 bases). This CDR3 is 14 amino acids long. CDR1 SQVTM and CDR2 ANQGSEA come from the germline V gene. V dropped 4 bases and J dropped 8 bases, with 17 bases sitting between them. This CDR3 reads CSVGPPGKAGELFF. As DNA, the CDR3 is TGCAGCGTTGGACCCCCAGGGAAGGCAGGGGAGCTGTTTTTT.

The chain employs TRBV3-1 (or the pseudogene TRBV3-2) and TRBJ2-5; D gene ambiguous. Germline V lookup: CDR1 LGHDT, CDR2 YNNKEL (reference sequence). The V end lost 2 bases, the J end lost 6 bases, and 7 bases lay between the germline ends. The CDR3 extends over 12 amino acids. As DNA, the CDR3 is TGTGCCAGCAGCCAATTAGCTCAGACCCAGTACTTC. It encodes CASSQLAQTQYF.

The chain joins TRBV7-9 to TRBJ1-1, with 7 bases that match TRBD1. The germline V gene encodes CDR1 SEHNR and CDR2 FQNEAQ (reference sequence). The V segment lost 0 bases and the J segment 6 bases; nucleotides outside the gene matches: 1. This CDR3 spans 13 amino acids. The chain's CDR3 is CASSLAGGAEAFF. CDR3 DNA sequence: TGTGCCAGCAGCTTAGCAGGGGGCGCTGAAGCTTTCTTT.

This chain connects TRBV5-6 to TRBJ2-4, with D hard to call. Germline V gene data show CDR1 as SGHDT and CDR2 as YYEEEE. V was pared by 4 bases and J by 3 bases, with 14 bases between. The CDR3 runs to 15 residues. The CDR3 DNA sequence: TGTGCCAGCAGCGAACGTCTGGGCGTCAAAAACATTCAGTACTTC. Its translation is CASSERLGVKNIQYF. Full variable domain (remainder filled in from reference TRBV5-6 and TRBJ2-4): DAGVTQSPTHLIKTRGQQVTLRCSPKSGHDTVSWYQQALGQGPQFIFQYYEEEERQRGNFPDRFSGHQFPNYSSELNVNALLLGDSALYLCASSERLGVKNIQYFGAGTRLSVL.

J is TRBJ2-1 and V is TRBV3-1 (or the pseudogene TRBV3-2), with D perhaps matching TRBD1 (7 bases). Looked up from germline, CDR1 is LGHDT and CDR2 is YNNKEL (reference sequence). V was trimmed by 4 bases and J by 8 bases, leaving 18 bases between them. The CDR3 totals 15 residues. Written as DNA, the CDR3 is TGTGCCAGCAGCCGCAGGGGGGCTTTTTCCGATGAGCAGTTCTTC. It codes for CASSRRGAFSDEQFF.